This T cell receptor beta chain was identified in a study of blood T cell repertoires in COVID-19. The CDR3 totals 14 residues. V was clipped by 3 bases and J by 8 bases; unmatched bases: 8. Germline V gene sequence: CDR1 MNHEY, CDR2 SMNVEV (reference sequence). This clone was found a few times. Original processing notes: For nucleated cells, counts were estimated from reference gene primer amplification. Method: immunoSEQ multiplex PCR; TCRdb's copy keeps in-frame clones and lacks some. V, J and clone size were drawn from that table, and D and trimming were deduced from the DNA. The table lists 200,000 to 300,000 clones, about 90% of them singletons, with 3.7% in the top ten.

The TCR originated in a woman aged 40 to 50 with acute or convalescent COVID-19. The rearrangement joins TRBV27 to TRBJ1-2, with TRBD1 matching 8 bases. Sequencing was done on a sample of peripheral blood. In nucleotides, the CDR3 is TGTGCCAGCAGTTTCTCGGACAGGGCGGGCGGCTACACCTTC. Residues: CASSFSDRAGGYTF.